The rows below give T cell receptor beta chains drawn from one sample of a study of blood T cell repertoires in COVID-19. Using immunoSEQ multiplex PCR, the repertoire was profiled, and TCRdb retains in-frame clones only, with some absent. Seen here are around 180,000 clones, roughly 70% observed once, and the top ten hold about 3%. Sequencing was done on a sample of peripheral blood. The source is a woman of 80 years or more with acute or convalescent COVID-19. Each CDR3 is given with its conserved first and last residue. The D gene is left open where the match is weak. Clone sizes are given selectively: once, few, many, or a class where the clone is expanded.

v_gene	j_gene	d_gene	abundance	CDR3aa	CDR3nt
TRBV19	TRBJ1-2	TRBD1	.	CASSMLTTGAYGYTF	TGTGCCAGTAGTATGTTAACGACAGGGGCCTATGGCTACACCTTC
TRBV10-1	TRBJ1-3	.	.	CASSVSSGNTIYF	TGCGCCAGCAGTGTCAGCTCTGGAAACACCATATATTTT
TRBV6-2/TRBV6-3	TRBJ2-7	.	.	CASSYGALGYEQYF	TGTGCCAGCAGTTACGGGGCCTTAGGCTACGAGCAGTACTTC
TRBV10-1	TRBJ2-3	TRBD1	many	CASSARDRDRDTQYF	TGCGCCAGCAGTGCCCGGGACAGGGATCGAGATACGCAGTATTTT
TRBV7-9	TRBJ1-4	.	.	CASSYWTGMPPTTNEKLFF	TGTGCCAGCAGCTATTGGACCGGGATGCCTCCTACAACTAATGAAAAACTGTTTTTT
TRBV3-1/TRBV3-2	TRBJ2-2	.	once	CASSQDSTGSVGELFF	TGTGCCAGCAGCCAAGATAGTACAGGGTCGGTCGGGGAGCTGTTTTTT
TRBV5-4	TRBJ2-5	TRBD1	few	CASSLQGAMAQYF	TGTGCCAGCAGCTTACAGGGGGCGATGGCCCAGTACTTC
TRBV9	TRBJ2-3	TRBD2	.	CASSETLAASTDTQYF	TGTGCCAGCAGCGAGACACTAGCGGCTAGCACAGATACGCAGTATTTT
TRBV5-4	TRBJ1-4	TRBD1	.	CASSKDRETIEKLFF	TGTGCCAGCAGCAAAGACAGGGAAACTATTGAAAAACTGTTTTTT
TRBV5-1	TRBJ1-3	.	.	CASSPGGSGNTIYF	TGCGCCAGCAGTCCGGGGGGCTCTGGAAACACCATATATTTT
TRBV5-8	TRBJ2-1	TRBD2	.	CASSPLGASGPLNEQFF	TGTGCCAGCAGCCCCCTAGGGGCTAGCGGACCACTTAATGAGCAGTTCTTC
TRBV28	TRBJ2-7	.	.	CASSLGAPWREQYF	TGTGCCAGCAGTTTAGGAGCCCCTTGGAGGGAGCAGTACTTC
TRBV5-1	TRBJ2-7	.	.	CASSSTGTTYEQYF	TGCGCCAGCAGCTCCACCGGGACAACCTACGAGCAGTACTTC
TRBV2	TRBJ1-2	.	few	CASSAKNGVDYGYTF	TGTGCCAGCAGTGCTAAAAACGGAGTGGACTATGGCTACACCTTC
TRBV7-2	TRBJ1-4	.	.	CASSLGQNEKLFF	TGTGCCAGCAGCTTAGGACAGAATGAAAAACTGTTTTTT
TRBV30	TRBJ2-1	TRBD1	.	CAWETGSSNNEQFF	TGTGCCTGGGAGACAGGGTCCTCCAACAATGAGCAGTTCTTC
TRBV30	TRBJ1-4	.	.	CAWRRRLNEKLFF	TGTGCCTGGAGAAGGAGGCTGAATGAAAAACTGTTTTTT
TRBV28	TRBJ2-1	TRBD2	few	CASRLTSGREYEQFF	TGTGCCAGCAGACTTACTAGCGGGAGAGAGTATGAGCAGTTCTTC
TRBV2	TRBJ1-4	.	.	CASRKDSVNEKLFF	TGTGCCAGCAGAAAGGACAGCGTCAATGAAAAACTGTTTTTT
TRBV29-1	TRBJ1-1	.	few	CSGRGNTEAFF	TGCAGCGGCAGGGGGAACACTGAAGCTTTCTTT
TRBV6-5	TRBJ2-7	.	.	CASSTGQLSEREYF	TGTGCCAGCAGCACCGGACAACTCTCAGAACGAGAGTACTTC
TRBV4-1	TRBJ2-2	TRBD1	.	CASSHPPTGGSGELFF	TGCGCCAGCAGCCACCCTCCGACAGGGGGGTCCGGGGAGCTGTTTTTT
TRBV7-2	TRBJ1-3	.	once	CASSLPPGQTSGNTIYF	TGTGCCAGCAGCTTACCACCAGGACAGACCTCTGGAAACACCATATATTTT
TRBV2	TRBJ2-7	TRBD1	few	CASSGDSGQGSSYEQYF	TGTGCCAGCAGTGGAGATTCGGGACAGGGGAGCTCCTACGAGCAGTACTTC
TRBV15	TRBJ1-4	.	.	CATSRDRGNEKLFF	TGTGCCACCAGCAGAGACAGGGGTAATGAAAAACTGTTTTTT
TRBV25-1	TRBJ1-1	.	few	CASSADSPYLNTEAFF	TGTGCCAGCAGTGCCGACAGTCCCTACTTGAACACTGAAGCTTTCTTT
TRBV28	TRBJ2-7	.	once	CASSSVTASYEQYF	TGTGCCAGCAGTTCCGTAACAGCCTCCTACGAGCAGTACTTC
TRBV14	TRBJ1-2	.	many	CASSYGRTYGYTF	TGTGCCAGCAGCTACGGCAGGACTTATGGCTACACCTTC